This T cell receptor beta chain came from a study of radiotherapy plus CTLA-4 blockade in lung cancer. The CDR3 spans 16 residues. Unmatched junction bases numbered 9, after V lost 6 bases and J lost 6 bases. Germline values: CDR1 SGHTA, CDR2 FQGTGA. As regards this clone: Its antigen remains unknown.

General study points: Blood-borne expansion of tumor-derived TCR clones followed radiotherapy plus ipilimumab. Dynamics of early blood T cell clones, together with interferon-beta, were reportedly the best predictors of response.

Only in-frame clones appear in the TCRdb table, and some are missing; sequencing was by immunoSEQ multiplex PCR. The sample carries about 80,000 clones, about four fifths recorded once. Lung cancer patients with chemo-refractory metastatic non-small-cell disease were given focal radiation plus CTLA-4 blockade with ipilimumab. The source is a human donor with non-small cell lung cancer whose response to radiotherapy plus ipilimumab could not be evaluated. Some clones in this sample may be carry-over from other donors' samples. This sample comprised peripheral blood, obtained from a patient treated with radiotherapy plus ipilimumab. The chain has TRBV7-3 and TRBJ2-2; 11 bases agree with TRBD2. CDR3 region: CASRSPSGGPSGELFF. The CDR3, as DNA: TGTGCCAGCAGATCACCTAGCGGGGGGCCATCCGGGGAGCTGTTTTTT.